The 13 T cell receptor beta chains reported below all come from one sample, sequenced in a study of CD8 T cell repertoires and HIV-1 epitope variants. Using immunoSEQ multiplex PCR, the repertoire was profiled, and TCRdb retains in-frame clones only, with some absent. The data show about 6,300 clones, 65% to 70% seen once. Antigens for these TCRs are unknown. Sample: cultured CD8+ T cells derived from PBMCs. Every receptor here comes from a male donor with HIV.

The chain uses TRBV19 and TRBJ2-1; 11 bases are a match to TRBD1. With V trimmed by 3 bases and J by 8 bases, 3 bases remained unmatched. The CDR3 is 14 amino acids. In germline, CDR1 is LNHDA, CDR2 SQIVND (reference sequence). DNA of the CDR3: TGTGCCAGTAGTATCGGACAGGGGGCGGATGAGCAGTTCTTC. As protein: CASSIGQGADEQFF.

This chain uses TRBV5-1 with TRBJ2-4; TRBD1 matches 9 bases. J was trimmed by 0 bases and V by 4 bases; bases with no gene match: 14. CDR1 is SGHRS, CDR2 YFSETQ, per germline. The CDR3 extends over 19 amino acids. CDR3 in amino acids: CASSPEKGTGSLAKNIQYF. CDR3 DNA: TGCGCCAGCAGCCCGGAGAAAGGGACAGGGTCCTTAGCCAAAAACATTCAGTACTTC.

The genes are TRBV28 and TRBJ2-1; weak D call: TRBD2 (5 bases). CDR1 is MDHEN, CDR2 SYDVKM, per germline. CDR3 length: 16 amino acids. Trimming shortened V by 3 bases and J by 5 bases, and 17 bases separated the two germline ends. CDR3 sequence (DNA): TGTGCCAGCAGTTTTTCAGCGCGGGCCCCCGACAATGAGCAGTTCTTC. Encoded protein: CASSFSARAPDNEQFF.

V usage is TRBV27 and J usage is TRBJ1-2; D gene uncertain. CDR1 and CDR2 from the germline V gene are MNHEY and SMNVEV (reference sequence). The V end was cut by 2 bases, the J end by 4 bases, with 11 bases between. This CDR3 has 14 amino acids. CDR3 DNA sequence: TGTGCCAGCAGTTTACGTGGGGTCTCCTATGGCTACACCTTC. It translates to CASSLRGVSYGYTF.

The rearrangement links TRBV5-4 to TRBJ2-1; D is unresolved. V was trimmed by 0 bases and J by 4 bases, leaving 5 bases between them. The CDR3 contains 13 residues. Looked up from germline, CDR1 is SGHNT and CDR2 is YYREEE (reference sequence). The CDR3 bases are TGTGCCAGCAGCTTGGTTGGGTACAATGAGCAGTTCTTC. It encodes CASSLVGYNEQFF.

This clone was picked up a small number of times. The chain links TRBV6-6 to TRBJ2-7, with D perhaps TRBD1 or TRBD2 (5 bases each). Germline values: CDR1 MNHNY, CDR2 SVGAGI (reference sequence). V shed 6 bases and J shed 3 bases, with 12 bases lying between them. The CDR3 contains 13 residues. This CDR3 is CASRPIGGYEQYF. The CDR3 region has the DNA TGTGCCAGCAGACCTATTGGGGGCTACGAGCAGTACTTC.

The chain employs TRBV2 and TRBJ2-2, with 7 positions matching TRBD1. V shed 7 bases and J 5 bases; nucleotides not matched to a gene: 7. CDR1 is SNHLY and CDR2 is FYNNEI in the germline V gene. The CDR3 sequence is 14 residues long. The CDR3 DNA reads as TGTGCCAGCAAGGTGACAGGGACAACCGGGGAGCTGTTTTTT. It translates to CASKVTGTTGELFF.

The chain uses TRBV19 and TRBJ2-1; 12 bases match TRBD1. CDR1 LNHDA and CDR2 SQIVND come from the germline V gene (reference sequence). V shed 8 bases and J 10 bases; nucleotides not matched to a gene: 6. The CDR3 runs 13 residues. This chain's CDR3 is CASRLGTGGEQFF. CDR3 sequence (DNA): TGTGCCAGTCGACTAGGGACAGGGGGCGAGCAGTTCTTC. Full variable domain (rest looked up from reference TRBV19 and TRBJ2-1): DGGITQSPKYLFRKEGQNVTLSCEQNLNHDAMYWYRQDPGQGLRLIYYSQIVNDFQKGDIAEGYSVSREKKESFPLTVTSAQKNPTAFYLCASRLGTGGEQFFGPGTRLTVL.

V usage is TRBV5-6 and J usage is TRBJ1-2, with 7 nucleotides matching TRBD1. The CDR3 has 15 residues. CDR1 and CDR2 from the germline V gene are SGHDT and YYEEEE. Trimming at V came to 1 base and at J to 0 bases, leaving 3 bases not matched to a gene. This CDR3 reads CASSLSGGPNYGYTF. The CDR3, as DNA: TGTGCCAGCAGCTTGTCAGGGGGTCCTAACTATGGCTACACCTTC.

The chain recombines TRBV5-6 with TRBJ2-3; D not resolved. Germline lookup yields CDR1 SGHDT and CDR2 YYEEEE. This CDR3 contains 11 residues. The ends were cut back, 4 bases at V and 2 bases at J, with 2 bases in the middle. This chain's CDR3 is CASSVTDTQYF. The CDR3 DNA sequence: TGTGCCAGCAGCGTCACAGATACGCAGTATTTT. Using reference TRBV5-6 and TRBJ2-3 for the parts outside the CDR3, the full variable domain is DAGVTQSPTHLIKTRGQQVTLRCSPKSGHDTVSWYQQALGQGPQFIFQYYEEEERQRGNFPDRFSGHQFPNYSSELNVNALLLGDSALYLCASSVTDTQYFGPGTRLTVL.

The rearrangement joins TRBV11-2 to TRBJ1-2, with 7 bases lining up with TRBD1. The CDR3 has 15 amino acids. The germline CDR1 and CDR2 sequences are SGHAT and FQNNGV. The trim removed 5 bases at V and 0 bases at J, leaving 6 bases unmatched. The CDR3 region has the DNA TGTGCCAGCAGCCCTTGGGACAGCTCTAACTATGGCTACACCTTC. This codes for CASSPWDSSNYGYTF.

V gene TRBV2 combines with J gene TRBJ2-2, with D perhaps TRBD2 (6 bases). V was clipped by 7 bases and J by 2 bases, with 11 bases between them. Germline-derived CDR1 and CDR2 are SNHLY and FYNNEI. The CDR3 has 14 residues. The CDR3: CASIGGTNTGELFF. The CDR3 DNA follows: TGTGCCAGCATCGGTGGGACTAACACCGGGGAGCTGTTTTTT.

The sample holds a few counts of this clone. The V gene is TRBV4-1, the J gene TRBJ2-2; D uncertain. Germline CDR1 and CDR2: MGHRA and YSYEKL. This CDR3 has 14 amino acids. Trimming stripped 3 bases from V and 6 bases from J, with 11 bases between. CDR3 in DNA: TGCGCCAGCAGCCACCCCGCGCCTCCCGGGGAGCTGTTTTTT. This translates into CASSHPAPPGELFF.